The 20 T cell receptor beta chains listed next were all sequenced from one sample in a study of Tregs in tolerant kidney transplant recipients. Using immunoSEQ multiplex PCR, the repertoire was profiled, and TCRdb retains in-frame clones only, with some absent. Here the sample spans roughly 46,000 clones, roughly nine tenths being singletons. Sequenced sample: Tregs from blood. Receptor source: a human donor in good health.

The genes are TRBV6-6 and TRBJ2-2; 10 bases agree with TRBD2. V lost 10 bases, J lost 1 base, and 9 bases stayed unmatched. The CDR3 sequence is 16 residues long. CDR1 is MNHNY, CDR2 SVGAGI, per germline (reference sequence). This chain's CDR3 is CATVAGGSLNTGELFF. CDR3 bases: TGTGCCACAGTAGCGGGAGGCTCTTTGAACACCGGGGAGCTGTTTTTT.

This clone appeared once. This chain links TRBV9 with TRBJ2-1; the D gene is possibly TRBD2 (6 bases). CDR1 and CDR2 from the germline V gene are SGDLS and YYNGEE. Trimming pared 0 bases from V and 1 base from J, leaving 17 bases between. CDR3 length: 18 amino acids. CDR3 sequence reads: CASSVGLGRGLSYNEQFF. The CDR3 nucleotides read TGTGCCAGCAGCGTAGGGTTGGGGCGGGGACTTTCCTACAATGAGCAGTTCTTC.

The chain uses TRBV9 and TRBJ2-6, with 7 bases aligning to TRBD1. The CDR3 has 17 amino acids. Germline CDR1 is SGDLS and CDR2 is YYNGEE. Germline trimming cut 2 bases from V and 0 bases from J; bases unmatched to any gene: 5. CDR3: CASSVYRGVSGANVLTF. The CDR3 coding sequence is TGTGCCAGCAGCGTTTACAGGGGAGTCTCTGGGGCCAACGTCCTGACTTTC. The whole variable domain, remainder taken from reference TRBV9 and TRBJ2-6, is DSGVTQTPKHLITATGQRVTLRCSPRSGDLSVYWYQQSLDQGLQFLIQYYNGEERAKGNILERFSAQQFPDLHSELNLSSLELGDSALYFCASSVYRGVSGANVLTFGAGSRLTVL.

The CDR3 DNA sequence: TGCAGTGCTTATGGAAGCGAGCAGTACTTC. It encodes CSAYGSEQYF. The chain is built from TRBV20-1 and TRBJ2-7, with D hard to call. The CDR3 is 10 amino acids. Trimming took off 5 bases at V and 6 bases at J, with 8 bases between the two ends. Germline-derived CDR1 and CDR2 are DFQATT and SNEGSKA (reference sequence).

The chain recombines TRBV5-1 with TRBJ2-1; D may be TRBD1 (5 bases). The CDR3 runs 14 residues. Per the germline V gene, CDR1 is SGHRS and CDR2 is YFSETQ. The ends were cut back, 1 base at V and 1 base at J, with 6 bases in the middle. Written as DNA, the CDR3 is TGCGCCAGCAGCTTGTCAGGGTCCTACAATGAGCAGTTCTTC. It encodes CASSLSGSYNEQFF.

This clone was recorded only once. CDR3 region: CASSSLPGTLYNEQFF. The CDR3 DNA is TGCGCCAGCAGCTCGCTGCCGGGGACACTATACAATGAGCAGTTCTTC. The chain links TRBV5-1 to TRBJ2-1, with a weak D call TRBD1 (6 bases). Germline-derived CDR1 and CDR2 are SGHRS and YFSETQ. This CDR3 is built from 16 residues. V gave up 3 bases and J gave up 4 bases, with 17 bases separating them.

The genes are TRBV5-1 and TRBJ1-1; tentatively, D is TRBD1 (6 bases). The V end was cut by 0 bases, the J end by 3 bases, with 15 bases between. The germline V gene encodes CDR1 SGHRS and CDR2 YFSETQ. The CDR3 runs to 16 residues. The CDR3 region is CASSLAGGGIDTEAFF. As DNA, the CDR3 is TGCGCCAGCAGCTTGGCCGGCGGGGGCATCGACACTGAAGCTTTCTTT.

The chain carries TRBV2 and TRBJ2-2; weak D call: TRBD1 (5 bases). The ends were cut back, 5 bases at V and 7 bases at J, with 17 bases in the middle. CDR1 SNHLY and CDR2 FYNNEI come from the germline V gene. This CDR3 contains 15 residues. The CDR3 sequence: CASSLSGRLGGELFF. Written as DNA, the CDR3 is TGTGCCAGCAGTTTGTCAGGGCGGCTGGGCGGGGAGCTGTTTTTT. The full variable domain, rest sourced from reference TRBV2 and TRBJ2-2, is EPEVTQTPSHQVTQMGQEVILRCVPISNHLYFYWYRQILGQKVEFLVSFYNNEISEKSEIFDDQFSVERPDGSNFTLKIRSTKLEDSAMYFCASSLSGRLGGELFFGEGSRLTVL.

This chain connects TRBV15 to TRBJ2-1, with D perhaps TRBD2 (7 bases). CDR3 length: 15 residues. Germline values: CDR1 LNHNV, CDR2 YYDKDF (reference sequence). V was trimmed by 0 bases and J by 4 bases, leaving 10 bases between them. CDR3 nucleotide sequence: TGTGCCACCAGCAGAGACGGGGGGCTTTACAATGAGCAGTTCTTC. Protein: CATSRDGGLYNEQFF.

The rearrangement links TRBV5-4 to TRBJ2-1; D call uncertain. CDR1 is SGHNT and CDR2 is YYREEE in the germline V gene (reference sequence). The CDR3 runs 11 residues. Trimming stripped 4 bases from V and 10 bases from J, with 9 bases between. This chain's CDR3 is CASSMNEEQFF. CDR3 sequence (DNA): TGTGCCAGCAGCATGAACGAGGAGCAGTTCTTC.

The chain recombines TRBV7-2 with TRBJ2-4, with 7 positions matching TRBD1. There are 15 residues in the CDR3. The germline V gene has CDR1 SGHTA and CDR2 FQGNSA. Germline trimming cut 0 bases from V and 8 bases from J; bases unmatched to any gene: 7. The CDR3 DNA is TGTGCCAGCAGCTTAGCTGGGACAGCTAACTACATTCAGTACTTC. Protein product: CASSLAGTANYIQYF.

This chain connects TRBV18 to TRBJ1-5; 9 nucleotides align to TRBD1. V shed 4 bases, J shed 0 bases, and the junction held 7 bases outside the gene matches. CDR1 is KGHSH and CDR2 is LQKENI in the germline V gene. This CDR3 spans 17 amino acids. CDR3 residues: CASSLRGQGNSNQPQHF. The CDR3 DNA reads TGTGCCAGCTCACTTCGAGGACAGGGGAATAGCAATCAGCCCCAGCATTTT.

The CDR3 spells CATSRAGGLNTEAFF. The CDR3 DNA sequence: TGTGCCACCAGCAGAGCGGGGGGCTTGAACACTGAAGCTTTCTTT. The rearrangement uses TRBV15 and TRBJ1-1, with a weak D call TRBD1 (6 bases). Germline values: CDR1 LNHNV, CDR2 YYDKDF (reference sequence). The CDR3 sequence is 15 residues long. V lost 1 base and J lost 0, with 9 bases in between. Together with reference TRBV15 and TRBJ1-1, the CDR3 gives the full variable domain: DAMVIQNPRYQVTQFGKPVTLSCSQTLNHNVMYWYQQKSSQAPKLLFHYYDKDFNNEADTPDNFQSRRPNTSFCFLDIRSPGLGDTAMYLCATSRAGGLNTEAFFGQGTRLTVV.

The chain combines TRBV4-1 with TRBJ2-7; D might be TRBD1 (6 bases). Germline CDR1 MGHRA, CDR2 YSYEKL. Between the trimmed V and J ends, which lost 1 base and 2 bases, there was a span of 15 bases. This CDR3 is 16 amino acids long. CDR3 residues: CASSQALGGATYEQYF. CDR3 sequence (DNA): TGCGCCAGCAGCCAAGCCCTAGGGGGTGCCACCTACGAGCAGTACTTC.

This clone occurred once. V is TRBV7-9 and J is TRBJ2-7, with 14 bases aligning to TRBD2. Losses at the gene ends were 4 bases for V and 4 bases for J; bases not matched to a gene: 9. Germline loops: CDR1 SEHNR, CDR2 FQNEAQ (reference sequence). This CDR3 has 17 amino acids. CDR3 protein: CASSSPGTSGGYYEQYF. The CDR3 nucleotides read TGTGCCAGCAGCTCGCCAGGGACTAGCGGGGGCTATTACGAGCAGTACTTC. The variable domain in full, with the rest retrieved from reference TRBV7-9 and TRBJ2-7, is DTGVSQNPRHKITKRGQNVTFRCDPISEHNRLYWYRQTLGQGPEFLTYFQNEAQLEKSRLLSDRFSAERPKGSFSTLEIQRTEQGDSAMYLCASSSPGTSGGYYEQYFGPGTRLTVT.

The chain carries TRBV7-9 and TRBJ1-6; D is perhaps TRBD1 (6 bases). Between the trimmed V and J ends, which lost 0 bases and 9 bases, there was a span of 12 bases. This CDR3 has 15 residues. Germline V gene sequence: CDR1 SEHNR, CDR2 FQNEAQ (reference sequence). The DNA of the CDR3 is TGTGCCAGCAGCTTAGCCTGGGGGGCCAGTTCACCCCTCCACTTT. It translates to CASSLAWGASSPLHF.

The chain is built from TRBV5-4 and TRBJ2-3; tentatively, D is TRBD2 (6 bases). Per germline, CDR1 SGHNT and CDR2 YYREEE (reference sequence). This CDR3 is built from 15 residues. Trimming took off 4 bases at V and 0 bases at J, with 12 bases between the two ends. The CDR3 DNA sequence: TGTGCCAGCAGCGGGGGACTTACTAGCACAGATACGCAGTATTTT. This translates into CASSGGLTSTDTQYF.

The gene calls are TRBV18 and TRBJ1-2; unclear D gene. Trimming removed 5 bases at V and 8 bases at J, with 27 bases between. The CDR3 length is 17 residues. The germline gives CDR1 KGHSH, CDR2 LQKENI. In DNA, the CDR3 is TGTGCCAGCTCAATTGGTGGAGCCCTGGGCACTGGAGGGGGCTACACCTTC. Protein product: CASSIGGALGTGGGYTF.

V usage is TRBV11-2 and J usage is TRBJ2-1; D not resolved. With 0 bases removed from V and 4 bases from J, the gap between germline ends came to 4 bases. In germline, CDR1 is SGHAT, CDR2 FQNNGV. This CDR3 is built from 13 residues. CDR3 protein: CASSLEAYNEQFF. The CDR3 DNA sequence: TGTGCCAGCAGCTTAGAAGCATACAATGAGCAGTTCTTC.

The CDR3: CASSLARAGGLYNEQFF. The CDR3 nucleotides are TGTGCCAGCAGCTTGGCCCGGGCAGGCGGACTATACAATGAGCAGTTCTTC. The chain is built from TRBV5-6 and TRBJ2-1; weak D call: TRBD2 (6 bases). This CDR3 contains 17 residues. The germline V gene has CDR1 SGHDT and CDR2 YYEEEE. Trimming left V 0 bases short and J 4 bases short, with 17 bases between.